A selection of T cell receptor beta chains follows, all from one sample in a study of graft-versus-host responses after intestinal transplantation. These receptors have no identified antigens. This table comes from immunoSEQ multiplex PCR, and its TCRdb copy is limited to in-frame clones, with some not included. The table lists 99,000 or so clones, roughly 87% of them singletons. The sample here was unstimulated CD4+ T cells sorted from spleen or lymph node cells, taken before intestinal transplant. The receptors originated from a human donor who received an intestinal transplant. Both conserved end residues are part of each CDR3. D genes are given only for firm matches. Rows give clone size only sometimes, using once, few, many, or a class for an expanded clone.

CASRPGQGTDWQYF TGTGCCAGCAGACCGGGACAGGGGACTGACTGGCAGTACTTC - TRBJ2-7 TRBV6-5 TRBD1 14
CASRGGGLNPGNTIYF TGCGCCAGCAGGGGGGGAGGACTGAACCCTGGAAACACCATATATTTT few TRBJ1-3 TRBV4-1 - 16
CASSYSNRGRDEQYF TGTGCCAGCAGTTACTCGAACAGGGGGCGAGACGAGCAGTACTTC - TRBJ2-7 TRBV6-5 TRBD1 15
CASSTQGRQPQHF TGTGCCAGTAGTACACAGGGTAGACAGCCCCAGCATTTT - TRBJ1-5 TRBV19 - 13
CASSFQGGGTEAFF TGTGCCAGCAGCTTTCAGGGCGGTGGCACTGAAGCTTTCTTT - TRBJ1-1 TRBV7-3 - 14
CASSLPLGGAEAFF TGTGCCAGCAGCTTACCACTGGGGGGGGCTGAAGCTTTCTTT - TRBJ1-1 TRBV11-2 - 14
CASKVRETAYEQYF TGTGCCAGCAAAGTCAGGGAAACAGCCTACGAGCAGTACTTC - TRBJ2-7 TRBV6-5 - 14
CASSLVLAGVFGANVLTF TGCGCCAGCAGCTTGGTACTAGCGGGAGTTTTTGGGGCCAACGTCCTGACTTTC once TRBJ2-6 TRBV5-1 TRBD2 18
CASSPGTGSYEQYF TGTGCCAGCTCTCCCGGGACAGGCTCCTACGAGCAGTACTTC few TRBJ2-7 TRBV18 TRBD1 14
CASSPGGVTDYGYTF TGCGCCAGCAGCCCTGGCGGGGTAACCGACTATGGCTACACCTTC - TRBJ1-2 TRBV5-1 - 15
CASSELGAGRTGELFF TGTGCCAGCAGTGAACTGGGGGCAGGGCGGACCGGGGAGCTGTTTTTT once TRBJ2-2 TRBV2 - 16
CSANGLYEQYF TGCAGTGCTAATGGACTGTACGAGCAGTACTTC - TRBJ2-7 TRBV20-1 - 11
CASSWDRNQPQHF TGTGCCAGCAGCTGGGACCGCAATCAGCCCCAGCATTTT few TRBJ1-5 TRBV7-2 - 13
CASSLEATKNIQYF TGCGCCAGCAGCTTGGAGGCAACCAAAAACATTCAGTACTTC - TRBJ2-4 TRBV5-1 - 14
CASRAAWDRAYNEQFF TGTGCCAGTAGAGCTGCTTGGGACAGGGCCTACAATGAGCAGTTCTTC - TRBJ2-1 TRBV19 TRBD1 16
CASSLASGTHNSPLHF TGTGCCAGCAGCTTAGCTTCCGGGACCCATAATTCACCCCTCCACTTT - TRBJ1-6 TRBV7-6 - 16
CASSRTGTGVETQYF TGTGCCAGCAGCCGGACCGGGACAGGGGTCGAGACCCAGTACTTC - TRBJ2-5 TRBV5-6 TRBD1 15
CASSLSIAGHYEQYF TGTGCCAGCAGTTTATCAATAGCGGGACATTACGAGCAGTACTTC - TRBJ2-7 TRBV28 TRBD2 15
CASSLGTGYNSPLHF TGCGCCAGCAGCTTGGGGACAGGATATAATTCACCCCTCCACTTT - TRBJ1-6 TRBV5-1 TRBD1 15
CAWNPGQIQETQYF TGTGCCTGGAACCCCGGACAGATTCAAGAGACCCAGTACTTC - TRBJ2-5 TRBV30 - 14
CATSRGPDTGYEQYF TGTGCCACCAGCAGAGGCCCGGACACGGGCTACGAGCAGTACTTC - TRBJ2-7 TRBV15 - 15
CASSYPGDTQYF TGTGCCAGCAGTTACCCTGGAGATACGCAGTATTTT - TRBJ2-3 TRBV6-6 - 12
CASSPWTGYGGNTIYF TGTGCCAGCAGCCCGTGGACAGGTTACGGTGGAAACACCATATATTTT - TRBJ1-3 TRBV9 TRBD1 16
CASSGPGWKNEKLFF TGTGCCAGCAGTGGGCCGGGATGGAAGAATGAAAAACTGTTTTTT few TRBJ1-4 TRBV2 - 15
CASSQTPAGEYNEQFF TGTGCCAGCAGCCAAACTCCAGCGGGAGAGTACAATGAGCAGTTCTTC - TRBJ2-1 TRBV5-5 TRBD2 16
CASAPERDNYGYTF TGTGCCAGCGCCCCCGAACGGGATAACTATGGCTACACCTTC - TRBJ1-2 TRBV2 - 14
CASSYATNTEAFF TGTGCCAGCAGTTACGCAACAAACACTGAAGCTTTCTTT - TRBJ1-1 TRBV6-5 - 13
CASSLRGALKPDTEAFF TGTGCCAGCAGCTTAAGGGGGGCCCTCAAACCAGACACTGAAGCTTTCTTT - TRBJ1-1 TRBV7-3 - 17
CASRLVRPSYQPQHF TGTGCAAGTCGCTTAGTAAGGCCGTCCTATCAGCCCCAGCATTTT few TRBJ1-5 TRBV12-2 - 15
CASSRPQAGGQTQYF TGTGCCAGCAGCCGACCGCAAGCGGGAGGACAGACCCAGTACTTC - TRBJ2-5 TRBV28 TRBD2 15
CASSRELAGKYEQYF TGTGCCAGCAGCCGAGAACTAGCGGGAAAGTACGAGCAGTACTTC - TRBJ2-7 TRBV4-2 TRBD2 15
CASSLALGTAYEQYF TGTGCCAGCAGCTTAGCGCTGGGGACAGCCTACGAGCAGTACTTC - TRBJ2-7 TRBV7-7 TRBD1 15
CASSGQPSGEAFF TGTGCCAGCAGTGGACAGCCCTCGGGAGAAGCTTTCTTT - TRBJ1-1 TRBV6-4 - 13
CASSLDGSSYNEQFF TGCGCCAGCAGCTTGGATGGGAGCTCCTACAATGAGCAGTTCTTC - TRBJ2-1 TRBV5-1 - 15
CAWSVLAGYEQYF TGTGCCTGGAGTGTACTAGCGGGCTACGAGCAGTACTTC - TRBJ2-7 TRBV30 TRBD2 13
CASSQGRTQASQETQYF TGTGCCAGCAGCCAAGGGAGGACGCAGGCGTCGCAAGAGACCCAGTACTTC few TRBJ2-5 TRBV14 - 17
CASSRSGRGPDTQYF TGTGCCAGCAGCCGTAGCGGGAGGGGGCCAGATACGCAGTATTTT - TRBJ2-3 TRBV7-3 TRBD2 15
CSTRAGAETQYF TGCAGCACCAGGGCGGGAGCAGAGACCCAGTACTTC - TRBJ2-5 TRBV29-1 TRBD2 12
CAGSTHGVKETQYF TGTGCCGGCAGTACTCATGGGGTAAAAGAGACCCAGTACTTC - TRBJ2-5 TRBV27 - 14
CAIRRLADTDTQYF TGTGCCATCAGGAGACTAGCGGACACAGATACGCAGTATTTT - TRBJ2-3 TRBV10-3 TRBD2 14
CSAAAGGLETQYF TGCAGCGCCGCAGCGGGAGGTCTAGAGACCCAGTACTTC - TRBJ2-5 TRBV29-1 TRBD2 13
CASSVGPGPREAFF TGTGCCAGCAGCGTAGGTCCCGGCCCCCGAGAAGCTTTCTTT - TRBJ1-1 TRBV9 - 14
CSARTGEYGYTF TGCAGCGCTCGGACAGGGGAATATGGCTACACCTTC - TRBJ1-2 TRBV29-1 TRBD1 12
CAIGGATDTQYF TGTGCCATCGGGGGGGCCACAGATACGCAGTATTTT - TRBJ2-3 TRBV10-3 - 12
CASSRSSYNSPLHF TGTGCCAGCAGTCGGAGCTCCTATAATTCACCCCTCCACTTT - TRBJ1-6 TRBV6-6 - 14